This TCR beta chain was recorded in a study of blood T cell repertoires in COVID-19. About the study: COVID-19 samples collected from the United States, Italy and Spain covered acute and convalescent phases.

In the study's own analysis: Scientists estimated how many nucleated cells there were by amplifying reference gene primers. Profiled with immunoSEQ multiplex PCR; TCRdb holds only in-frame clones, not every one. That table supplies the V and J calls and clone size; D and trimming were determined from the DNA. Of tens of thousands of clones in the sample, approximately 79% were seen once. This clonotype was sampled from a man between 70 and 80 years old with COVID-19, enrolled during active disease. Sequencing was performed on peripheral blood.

The CDR3 coding sequence is TGTGCCAGCAGCTCCCGGGACAGGGGTTGGACTGAAGCTTTCTTT. It is translated as CASSSRDRGWTEAFF. The rearrangement joins TRBV7-2 to TRBJ1-1, with TRBD1 identical over 10 bases. This CDR3 comprises 15 residues. Germline trimming cut 4 bases from V and 5 bases from J; bases unmatched to any gene: 7. Per the germline V gene, CDR1 is SGHTA and CDR2 is FQGNSA.